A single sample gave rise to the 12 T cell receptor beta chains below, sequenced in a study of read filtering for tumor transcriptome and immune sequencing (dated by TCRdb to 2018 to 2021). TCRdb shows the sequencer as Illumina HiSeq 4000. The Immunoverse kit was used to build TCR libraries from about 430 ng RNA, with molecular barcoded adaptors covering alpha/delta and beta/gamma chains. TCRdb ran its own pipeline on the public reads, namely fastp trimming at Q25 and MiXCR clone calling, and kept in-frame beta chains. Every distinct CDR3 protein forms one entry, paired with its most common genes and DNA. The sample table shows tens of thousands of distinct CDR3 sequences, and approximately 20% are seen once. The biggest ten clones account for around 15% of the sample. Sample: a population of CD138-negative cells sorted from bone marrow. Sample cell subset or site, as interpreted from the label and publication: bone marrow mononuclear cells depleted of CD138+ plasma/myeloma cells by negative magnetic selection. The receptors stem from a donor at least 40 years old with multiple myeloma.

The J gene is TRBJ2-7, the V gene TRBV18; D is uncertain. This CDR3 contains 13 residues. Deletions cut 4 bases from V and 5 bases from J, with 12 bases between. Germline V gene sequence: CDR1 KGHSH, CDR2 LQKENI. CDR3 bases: TGTGCCAGCTCACTAACAGCAGTGAACGAGCAGTACTTC. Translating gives CASSLTAVNEQYF.

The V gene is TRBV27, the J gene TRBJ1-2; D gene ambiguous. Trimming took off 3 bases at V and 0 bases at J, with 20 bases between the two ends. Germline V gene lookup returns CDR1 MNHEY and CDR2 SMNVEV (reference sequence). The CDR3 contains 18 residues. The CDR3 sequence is CASSFRHPAALANYGYTF. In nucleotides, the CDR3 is TGTGCCAGCAGTTTCAGGCACCCAGCCGCCTTAGCTAACTATGGCTACACCTTC.

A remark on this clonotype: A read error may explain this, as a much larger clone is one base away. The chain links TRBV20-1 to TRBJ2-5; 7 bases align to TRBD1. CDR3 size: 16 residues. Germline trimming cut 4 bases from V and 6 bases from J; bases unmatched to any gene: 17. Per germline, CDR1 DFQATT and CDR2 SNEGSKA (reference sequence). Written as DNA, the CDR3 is TGCAGTGCTAACGGACAGACAGGGCCCGAGCAAAAGACCCAGTACTTC. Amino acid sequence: CSANGQTGPEQKTQYF.

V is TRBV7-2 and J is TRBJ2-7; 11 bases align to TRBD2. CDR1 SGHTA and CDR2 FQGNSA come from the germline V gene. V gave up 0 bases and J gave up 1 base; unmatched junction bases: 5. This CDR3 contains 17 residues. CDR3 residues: CASSLAPTSGGSYEQYF. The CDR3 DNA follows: TGTGCCAGCAGCTTAGCCCCAACTAGCGGGGGTTCCTACGAGCAGTACTTC.

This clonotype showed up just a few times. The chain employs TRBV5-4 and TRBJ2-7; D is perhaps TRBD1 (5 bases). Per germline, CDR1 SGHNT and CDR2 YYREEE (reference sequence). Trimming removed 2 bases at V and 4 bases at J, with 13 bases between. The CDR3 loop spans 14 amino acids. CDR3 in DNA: TGTGCCAGCAGCTTAGACAGCCTATATTACGAGCAGTACTTC. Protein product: CASSLDSLYYEQYF.

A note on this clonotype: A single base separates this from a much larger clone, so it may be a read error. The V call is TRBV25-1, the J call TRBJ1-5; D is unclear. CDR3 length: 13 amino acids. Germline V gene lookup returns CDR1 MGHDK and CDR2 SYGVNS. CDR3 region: CDSSFGSNQPQHF. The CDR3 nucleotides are TGTGACAGCAGTTTTGGTAGCAATCAGCCCCAGCATTTT. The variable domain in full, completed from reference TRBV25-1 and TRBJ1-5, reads EADIYQTPRYLVIGTGKKITLECSQTMGHDKMYWYQQDPGMELHLIHYSYGVNSTEKGDLSSESTVSRIRTEHFPLTLESARPSHTSQYLCDSSFGSNQPQHFGDGTRLSIL.

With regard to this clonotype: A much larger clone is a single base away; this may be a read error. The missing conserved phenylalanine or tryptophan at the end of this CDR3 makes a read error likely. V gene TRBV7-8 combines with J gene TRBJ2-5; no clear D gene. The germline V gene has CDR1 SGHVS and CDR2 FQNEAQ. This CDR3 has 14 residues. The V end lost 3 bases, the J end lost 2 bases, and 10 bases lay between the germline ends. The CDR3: CASSLTNKQETQYL. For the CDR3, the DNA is TGTGCCAGCAGCTTGACAAACAAACAAGAGACCCAGTACCTC.

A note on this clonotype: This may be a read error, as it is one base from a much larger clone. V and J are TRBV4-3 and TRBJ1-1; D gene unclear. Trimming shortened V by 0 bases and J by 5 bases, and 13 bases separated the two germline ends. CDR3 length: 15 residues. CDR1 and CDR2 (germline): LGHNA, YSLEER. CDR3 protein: CASSQDPRSGTEAFF. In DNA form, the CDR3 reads TGCGCCAGCAGCCAAGATCCCAGGAGCGGGACTGAAGCTTTCTTT.

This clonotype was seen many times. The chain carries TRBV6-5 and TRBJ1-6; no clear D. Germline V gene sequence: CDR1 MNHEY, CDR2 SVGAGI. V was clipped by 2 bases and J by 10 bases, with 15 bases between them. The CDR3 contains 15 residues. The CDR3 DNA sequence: TGTGCCAGCAGTTACAAGACCCCCGGTAGCTCACCCCTCCACTTT. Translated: CASSYKTPGSSPLHF.

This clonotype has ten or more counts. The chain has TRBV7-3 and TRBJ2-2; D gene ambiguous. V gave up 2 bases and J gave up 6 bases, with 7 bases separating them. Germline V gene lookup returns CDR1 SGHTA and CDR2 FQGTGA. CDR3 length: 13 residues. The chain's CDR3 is CASSLRFPGELFF. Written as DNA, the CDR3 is TGTGCCAGCAGCTTACGGTTTCCCGGGGAGCTGTTTTTT.

In DNA, the CDR3 is TGTGCCAGTCGCGGGGGGGGGCCCCTCACCGGGGAGCTGTTTTTT. Its translation: CASRGGGPLTGELFF. The J gene is TRBJ2-2, the V gene TRBV19; 9 bases map to TRBD2. The CDR3 is 15 residues long. V was clipped by 8 bases and J by 4 bases; unmatched bases: 8. Germline assignment: CDR1 LNHDA and CDR2 SQIVND (reference sequence).

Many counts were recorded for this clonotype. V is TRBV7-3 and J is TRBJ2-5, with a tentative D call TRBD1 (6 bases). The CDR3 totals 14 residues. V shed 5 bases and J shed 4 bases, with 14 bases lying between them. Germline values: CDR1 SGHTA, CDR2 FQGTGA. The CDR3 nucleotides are TGTGCCAGCAGCCCTACAGGGATGCGAGAGACCCAGTACTTC. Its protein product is CASSPTGMRETQYF.